The T cell receptor beta chain under discussion was sequenced for a study of blood T cell repertoires in COVID-19. Study summary: The United States, Italy and Spain were the sources of the acute and convalescent COVID-19 samples. The cDNA or gDNA used as material had been derived from T cells, B-cell-depleted T cells, or PBMCs.

About this clone itself: Mismatch with germline at one junction end may stem from a read error.

CDR1 and CDR2 from the germline V gene are SQVTM and ANQGSEA. This CDR3 has 8 amino acids. Original analysis: Reference gene primer amplification gave estimated nucleated cell counts. Assay: immunoSEQ multiplex PCR; the TCRdb copy retains only in-frame clones and omits some. The DNA gave D and trimming, while V, J and clone size come from that table. The profile shows tens of thousands of clones, approximately 86% of them singletons. This clonotype was obtained from a woman of 80 years or more with acute or convalescent COVID-19. Sequencing was performed on peripheral blood. The chain carries TRBV29-1 and TRBJ2-7; D gene ambiguous. The CDR3 reads CSGHELDF. In DNA form, the CDR3 reads TGCAGCGGTCACGAGTTGGACTTC.